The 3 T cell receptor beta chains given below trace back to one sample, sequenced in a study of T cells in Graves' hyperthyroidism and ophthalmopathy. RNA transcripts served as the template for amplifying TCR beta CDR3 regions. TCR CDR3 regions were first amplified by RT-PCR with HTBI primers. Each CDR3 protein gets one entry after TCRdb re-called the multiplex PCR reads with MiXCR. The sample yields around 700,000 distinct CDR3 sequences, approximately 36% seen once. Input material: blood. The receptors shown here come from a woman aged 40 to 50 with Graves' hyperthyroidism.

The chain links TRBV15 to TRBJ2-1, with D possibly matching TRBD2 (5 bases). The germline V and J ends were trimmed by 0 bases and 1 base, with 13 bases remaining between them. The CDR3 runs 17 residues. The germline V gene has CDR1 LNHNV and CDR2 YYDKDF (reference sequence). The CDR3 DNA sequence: TGTGCCACCAGCAGAGATCGTTCTCGGGGTTCCTACAATGAGCAGTTCTTC. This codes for CATSRDRSRGSYNEQFF. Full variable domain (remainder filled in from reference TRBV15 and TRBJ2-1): DAMVIQNPRYQVTQFGKPVTLSCSQTLNHNVMYWYQQKSSQAPKLLFHYYDKDFNNEADTPDNFQSRRPNTSFCFLDIRSPGLGDTAMYLCATSRDRSRGSYNEQFFGPGTRLTVL.

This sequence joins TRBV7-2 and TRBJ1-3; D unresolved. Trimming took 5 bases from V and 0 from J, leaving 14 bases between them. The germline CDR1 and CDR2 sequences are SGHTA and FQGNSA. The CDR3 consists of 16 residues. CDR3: CASSPRTWSSGNTIYF. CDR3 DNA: TGTGCCAGCAGCCCGCGGACGTGGAGCTCTGGAAACACCATATATTTT.

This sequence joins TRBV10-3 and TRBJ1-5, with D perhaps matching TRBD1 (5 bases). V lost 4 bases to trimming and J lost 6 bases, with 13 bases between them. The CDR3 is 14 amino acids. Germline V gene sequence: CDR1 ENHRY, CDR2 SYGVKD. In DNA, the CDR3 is TGTGCCATCAGTGGGGCCCAGGGCAGTCAGCCCCAGCATTTT. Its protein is CAISGAQGSQPQHF.